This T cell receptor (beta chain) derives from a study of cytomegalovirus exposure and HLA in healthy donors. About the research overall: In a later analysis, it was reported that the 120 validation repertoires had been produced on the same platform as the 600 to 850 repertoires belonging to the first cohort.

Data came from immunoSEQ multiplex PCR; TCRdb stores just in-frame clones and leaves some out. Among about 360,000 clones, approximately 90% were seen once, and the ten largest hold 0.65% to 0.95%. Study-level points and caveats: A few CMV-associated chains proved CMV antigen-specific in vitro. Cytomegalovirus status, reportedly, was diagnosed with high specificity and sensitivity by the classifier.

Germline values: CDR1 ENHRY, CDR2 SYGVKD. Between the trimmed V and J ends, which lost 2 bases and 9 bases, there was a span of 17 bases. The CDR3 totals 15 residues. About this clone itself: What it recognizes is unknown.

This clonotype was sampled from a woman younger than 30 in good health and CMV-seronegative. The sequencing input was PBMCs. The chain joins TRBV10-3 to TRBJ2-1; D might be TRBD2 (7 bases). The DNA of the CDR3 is TGTGCCATCAGTGAGAGGGGGGGGCGAGGGACTGAGCAGTTCTTC. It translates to CAISERGGRGTEQFF.